The TCR beta chain under discussion was sequenced for a study of blood T cells in healthy people across ages. Study background: Per two T cells, template switching captured roughly one barcoded beta molecule.

Donors gave roughly 9.1 milliliters of peripheral blood apiece. Using a J-beta primer mix together with a sample-barcoded 5' primer, a second PCR was run for roughly 6 to 11 cycles. Each cDNA molecule was tagged by a template-switch adaptor with 12 random nucleotides. TCRdb reprocessed the 5' RACE reads with MiXCR, giving one entry per CDR3 protein. The sample has fewer than 2,000,000 distinct CDR3 sequences; roughly two fifths are singletons. Sequencing was done on a sample of blood. The sequence was collected from a human donor in good health.

CDR3 nucleotide sequence: TGCGCCAGCAGCTACACCATTCGGGACATCCCAATGAACACTGAAGCTTTCTTT. Amino acids: CASSYTIRDIPMNTEAFF. The rearrangement links TRBV5-1 to TRBJ1-1, with D maybe TRBD1 (6 bases). There are 18 residues in the CDR3. The germline gives CDR1 SGHRS, CDR2 YFSETQ. The V end was cut by 3 bases, the J end by 0 bases, with 21 bases between.